The 28 T cell receptor beta chains in this list originate from one sample, sequenced in a study of tumor-infiltrating lymphocytes in primary liver carcinoma. The study extracted blood RNA from unsorted whole blood and also extracted germline DNA. TCR beta cDNA was reverse-transcribed from 450 to 500 ng of total RNA. The reaction used a constant-region primer and ProtoScript II reverse transcriptase. It was through three nested multiplex PCR rounds of slightly modified ARM-PCR that TCR beta libraries arose. The two initial PCR rounds, roughly 9 cycles each, used TRBV1-TRBV30 forward and C-beta reverse primers. TCRdb re-called the multiplex PCR reads through MiXCR, storing one row per CDR3 protein. Among approximately 330,000 distinct CDR3 sequences listed, about two thirds were seen once. Sample: peripheral blood. These receptors all stem from a man aged 40-55 years with primary liver carcinoma and hepatitis B virus infection.

This sequence joins TRBV2 and TRBJ2-3; 11 nucleotides line up with TRBD2. The CDR3 covers 17 residues. Trimming took 2 bases from V and 1 from J; bases not matched to a gene: 5. Germline V CDR1 and CDR2: SNHLY, FYNNEI. The CDR3 is CASSETLAGGGTDTQYF. The CDR3 nucleotides read TGTGCCAGCAGTGAAACCTTAGCGGGAGGGGGCACAGATACGCAGTATTTT.

Comment on this clonotype: Mismatch with germline at one junction end may stem from a read error. V gene TRBV11-2 combines with J gene TRBJ2-1; TRBD1 aligns across 7 bases. Germline V gene data show CDR1 as SGHAT and CDR2 as FQNNGV. This CDR3 contains 12 residues. In DNA, the CDR3 is TGTGCCAGCAACTACTCGCCTAGGGGGCAGCTCTTC. Protein product: CASNYSPRGQLF.

This CDR3 is CASSYSGDEQFF. The CDR3, as DNA: TGCGCCAGCAGTTACAGCGGGGATGAGCAGTTCTTC. The chain uses TRBV5-1 and TRBJ2-1, with 7 bases fitting TRBD2. J gave up 8 bases and V 5 bases, and 4 bases lay outside the gene matches. The germline gives CDR1 SGHRS, CDR2 YFSETQ. The CDR3 is made up of 12 amino acids.

This clonotype appeared many times. The gene calls are TRBV12-3 or TRBV12-4 and TRBJ2-5; unclear D gene. The CDR3 is 13 amino acids. V was clipped by 5 bases and J by 0 bases, with 7 bases between them. The CDR3 nucleotides are TGTGCCAGCAGTCCACAGAACCAAGAGACCCAGTACTTC. It encodes CASSPQNQETQYF.

This clonotype has a handful of counts. Written as DNA, the CDR3 is TGTGCCAGCAGTGAGGCTGCAGGGAGTAGTCAGCCCCAGCATTTT. Its translation is CASSEAAGSSQPQHF. The rearrangement links TRBV6-1 to TRBJ1-5; a weak D match, TRBD1 (5 bases). The V gene's germline CDR1 is MNHNS and CDR2 SASEGT. V lost 3 bases, J lost 6 bases, and 15 bases lay in between. The length of the CDR3 is 15 residues.

This clonotype appeared many times. The chain carries TRBV4-1 and TRBJ2-1; 7 positions agree with TRBD2. This CDR3 has 15 residues. Trimming at V came to 6 bases and at J to 6 bases, leaving 11 bases not matched to a gene. CDR1 and CDR2 from the germline V gene are MGHRA and YSYEKL. CDR3 bases: TGCGCCAGCAGTCGGGGACTATGGGGTTCCAATGAGCAGTTCTTC. It is translated as CASSRGLWGSNEQFF.

The chain employs TRBV4-1 and TRBJ2-2; no definite D call. The V end was cut by 1 base, the J end by 1 base, with 13 bases between. The CDR3 length is 17 residues. From germline, CDR1 is MGHRA and CDR2 YSYEKL. CDR3 DNA: TGCGCCAGCAGCCAAGGACCGGGTCGGATGAACACCGGGGAGCTGTTTTTT. It yields the protein CASSQGPGRMNTGELFF.

Regarding this clonotype: Since a much larger clone is just one base distant, this may be a read error. J is TRBJ1-2 and V is TRBV6-6; no reliable D call. Per germline, CDR1 MNHNY and CDR2 SVGAGI (reference sequence). The CDR3 extends over 13 amino acids. DNA of the CDR3: TGTGTCAGCAGTTATCCGGGCCTGTGGGGCTACACCTTC. The encoded protein is CVSSYPGLWGYTF.

About this clonotype: The CDR3 end shows no conserved phenylalanine or tryptophan, and so a read error is likely. The rearrangement joins TRBV6-1 to TRBJ2-6, with D unclear. The CDR3 length is 15 residues. V dropped 8 bases and J dropped 2 bases, with 13 bases sitting between them. The germline CDR1 and CDR2 sequences are MNHNS and SASEGT. CDR3 sequence reads: CASQFRSAGANVLTL. In nucleotides, the CDR3 is TGTGCCAGCCAATTCCGCTCTGCTGGGGCCAACGTCCTGACTCTC.

As regards this clonotype: One junction end does not reproduce the germline sequence, and a read error may be involved. This chain joins TRBV6-2 or TRBV6-3 and TRBJ2-3, with 8 positions matching TRBD2. This CDR3 is built from 15 residues. CDR1 is MNHEY and CDR2 is SVGEGT in the germline V gene. The CDR3 region is CTSGAGAGGPDTQYF. CDR3 bases: TGTACCAGCGGCGCCGGGGCGGGAGGCCCAGATACGCAGTATTTT.

Details on this clonotype: A much bigger clone sits one base away, suggesting this may be a read error. This chain uses TRBV6-6 with TRBJ2-1; TRBD2 matches at 9 bases. The CDR3 is 14 residues long. The V segment lost 7 bases and the J segment 6 bases; nucleotides outside the gene matches: 7. Germline assignment: CDR1 MNHNY and CDR2 SVGAGI (reference sequence). This chain's CDR3 is CASTVGGRGNEQFF. In DNA, the CDR3 is TGTGCCAGCACGGTAGGCGGGAGGGGCAATGAGCAGTTCTTC.

This clonotype was counted ten times or more. The chain links TRBV29-1 to TRBJ2-1; D not certain. Germline CDR1 SQVTM, CDR2 ANQGSEA. This CDR3 comprises 13 residues. Trimming shortened V by 4 bases and J by 1 base, and 8 bases separated the two germline ends. The CDR3 loop reads CSVVWKSYNEQFF. The DNA for the CDR3 is TGCAGCGTTGTTTGGAAGTCCTACAATGAGCAGTTCTTC.

A note on this clonotype: A junction boundary mismatches the germline segment, possibly from a read error. The rearrangement links TRBV5-1 to TRBJ2-5; D is ambiguous. The germline gives CDR1 SGHRS, CDR2 YFSETQ. This CDR3 has 15 residues. This CDR3 is CASSLVQAPEEAQCF. DNA of the CDR3: TGCGCCAGCAGCTTGGTTCAGGCCCCGGAAGAGGCCCAGTGCTTC.

Worth noting for this clonotype: One junction end does not reproduce the germline sequence, and a read error may be involved. The chain is built from TRBV11-2 and TRBJ2-3; D perhaps matches TRBD2 (6 bases). This CDR3 region has 14 residues. Germline values: CDR1 SGHAT, CDR2 FQNNGV. CDR3 amino acids: CASSAAGPQVTRYF. Written as DNA, the CDR3 is TGTGCCAGCAGCGCCGCGGGGCCACAGGTTACGCGGTATTTT.

The chain combines TRBV30 with TRBJ2-7; no reliable D call. Germline CDR1 reads GTSNPN; CDR2 reads SVGIG (reference sequence). The V end was cut by 3 bases, the J end by 1 base, with 16 bases between. The CDR3 runs to 15 residues. CDR3 region: CAWRKKRTVSYEQYF. The CDR3 DNA reads TGTGCCTGGAGAAAAAAAAGAACTGTATCCTACGAGCAGTACTTC.

This clonotype was seen a few times. An end of the junction does not agree with germline; a read error may underlie this. The rearrangement joins TRBV11-2 to TRBJ2-1; 8 bases fit TRBD2. CDR3 length: 15 amino acids. The germline V gene encodes CDR1 SGHAT and CDR2 FQNNGV. CDR3 in amino acids: CASSPRLARQYEQFF. Written as DNA, the CDR3 is TGTGCTAGCAGCCCTCGACTAGCGAGGCAGTATGAGCAGTTCTTC.

This clonotype was observed at least ten times. The V gene is TRBV6-5, the J gene TRBJ1-2; D ambiguous. V was shortened by 5 bases and J by 6 bases, with 16 bases between the two germline ends. The CDR3 contains 14 residues. The germline V gene encodes CDR1 MNHEY and CDR2 SVGAGI. The CDR3 protein is CASSKLPETNGYTF. The CDR3 region has the DNA TGTGCCAGCAGTAAGCTCCCAGAAACGAATGGCTACACCTTC.

This chain joins TRBV11-2 and TRBJ2-1; 11 bases agree with TRBD2. Trimming cost V 2 bases and J 16 bases; bases outside gene matches: 16. Germline CDR1 is SGHAT and CDR2 is FQNNGV. The CDR3 length is 16 residues. CDR3 DNA: TGTGCCAGCAGCTTAAGGACTAGCGGGCAGGCTAATGATCAATTCTTC. Residues: CASSLRTSGQANDQFF.

CDR3 sequence reads: CASSRLTDTEAFF. Written as DNA, the CDR3 is TGTGCCAGTAGCCGATTGACGGACACTGAAGCTTTCTTT. This chain links TRBV11-3 with TRBJ1-1; D ambiguous. The germline V gene encodes CDR1 SGHNT and CDR2 YENEEA. This CDR3 contains 13 residues. Trimming pared 9 bases from V and 3 bases from J, leaving 14 bases between.

This clonotype occurred a few times. At one boundary the junction diverges from the germline segment, which might be a read error. V is TRBV11-3 and J is TRBJ2-3; maybe TRBD1 (5 bases). The CDR3 runs to 13 residues. Germline values: CDR1 SGHNT, CDR2 YENEEA. The chain's CDR3 is CASSPTGTNTQYF. The DNA for the CDR3 is TGTGCCAGCAGTCCTACAGGCACAAATACGCAGTATTTT. The full variable domain, with the rest looked up from reference TRBV11-3 and TRBJ2-3, is EAGVVQSPRYKIIEKKQPVAFWCNPISGHNTLYWYLQNLGQGPELLIRYENEEAVDDSQLPKDRFSAERLKGVDSTLKIQPAELGDSAVYLCASSPTGTNTQYFGPGTRLTVL.

For this clonotype: This clone may be a read error of a much larger clone one base away. The V and J genes are TRBV25-1 and TRBJ2-7; tentative D call: TRBD1 (5 bases). The germline V and J ends were trimmed by 10 bases and 3 bases, with 19 bases remaining between them. The germline V gene has CDR1 MGHDK and CDR2 SYGVNS. This CDR3 region has 14 residues. The CDR3 DNA is TGTGCCACCATCAATCAGGGAAACCTCTACGAGCAGTACTTC. This translates into CATINQGNLYEQYF.

The V and J genes are TRBV28 and TRBJ1-1; D is uncertain. This CDR3 region has 12 residues. Trimming shortened V by 6 bases and J by 10 bases, and 15 bases separated the two germline ends. Germline V gene lookup returns CDR1 MDHEN and CDR2 SYDVKM. In nucleotides, the CDR3 is TGTGCCAGCAGCCCACACCCCATTGGAGCTTTCTTT. Translating gives CASSPHPIGAFF.

A remark on this clonotype: It may be a read error: a sequence one base away is much more abundant. The J gene is TRBJ1-4, the V gene TRBV10-2; a possible D gene is TRBD1 (6 bases). The V end was cut by 4 bases, the J end by 7 bases, with 10 bases between. The CDR3 consists of 13 residues. Per germline, CDR1 WSHSY and CDR2 SAAADI. The CDR3 bases are TGCGCCAGCAGTGCACAGGGCTGTGAAAAACTGTTTTTT. It yields the protein CASSAQGCEKLFF.

In regard to this clonotype: The missing conserved phenylalanine or tryptophan at the end of this CDR3 makes a read error likely. CDR3 residues: CASSVGTGGTYGYTI. The DNA for the CDR3 is TGTGCCAGCAGTGTCGGGACAGGGGGTACCTATGGCTACACCATC. The chain recombines TRBV5-4 with TRBJ1-2, with TRBD1 identical over 11 bases. V gave up 5 bases and J gave up 4 bases; unmatched junction bases: 7. This CDR3 is 15 amino acids long. Per germline, CDR1 SGHNT and CDR2 YYREEE (reference sequence).

The chain has TRBV20-1 and TRBJ2-7; 9 positions agree with TRBD2. Trimming cost V 3 bases and J 5 bases; bases outside gene matches: 11. The CDR3 is made up of 15 amino acids. Germline V gene lookup returns CDR1 DFQATT and CDR2 SNEGSKA (reference sequence). CDR3 bases: TGCAGTGCTAGCCCCGGGACTAGCCGAGCCCACGAGCAGTACTTC. Its translation: CSASPGTSRAHEQYF.

Comments on this clonotype: The junction departs from germline at one end; a sequencing error may be responsible. This sequence joins TRBV11-2 and TRBJ2-7; 8 positions agree with TRBD1. The CDR3 covers 15 residues. The germline V gene encodes CDR1 SGHAT and CDR2 FQNNGV. CDR3: CVSSSQGAKTYEQYF. The DNA of the CDR3 is TGTGTCAGCAGCTCGCAGGGGGCGAAGACCTACGAGCAGTACTTC.

A remark on this clonotype: Likely a read error: the CDR3 ends without its conserved phenylalanine or tryptophan. The chain combines TRBV14 with TRBJ2-1, with 7 bases matching TRBD2. Unmatched junction bases numbered 2, after V lost 6 bases and J lost 0 bases. Germline V gene sequence: CDR1 SGHDN, CDR2 FVKESK. CDR3 length: 14 amino acids. The CDR3 loop is CASRGGSSYNEQFS. CDR3 DNA sequence: TGTGCCAGCAGGGGCGGGAGCTCCTACAATGAGCAGTTCTCA.

Details on this clonotype: With a much larger clone just one base away, this may be a read error. The chain is built from TRBV4-1 and TRBJ2-3, with TRBD2 matching 11 bases. Per germline, CDR1 MGHRA and CDR2 YSYEKL. This CDR3 has 16 amino acids. CDR3 nucleotide sequence: TGCGCCAACAGCTCTCGGACTAGCGGGTACACAGATACGCAGTATTTT. Protein sequence: CANSSRTSGYTDTQYF.